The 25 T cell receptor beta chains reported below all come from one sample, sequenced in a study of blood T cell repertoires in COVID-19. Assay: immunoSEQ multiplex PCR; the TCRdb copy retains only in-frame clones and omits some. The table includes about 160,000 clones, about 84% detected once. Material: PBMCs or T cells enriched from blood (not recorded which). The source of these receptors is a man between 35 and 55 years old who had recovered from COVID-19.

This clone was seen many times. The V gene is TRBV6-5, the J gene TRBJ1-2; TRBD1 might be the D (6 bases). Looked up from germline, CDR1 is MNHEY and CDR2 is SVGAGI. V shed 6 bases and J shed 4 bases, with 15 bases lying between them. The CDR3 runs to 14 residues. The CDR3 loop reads CASSAAGARYGYTF. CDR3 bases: TGTGCCAGCAGCGCCGCGGGGGCGCGCTATGGCTACACCTTC.

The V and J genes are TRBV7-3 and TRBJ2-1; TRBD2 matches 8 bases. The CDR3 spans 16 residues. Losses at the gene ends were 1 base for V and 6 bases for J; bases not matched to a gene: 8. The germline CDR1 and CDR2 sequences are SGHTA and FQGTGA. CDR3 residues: CASSLNRAGAINEQFF. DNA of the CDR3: TGTGCCAGCAGCTTAAACCGAGCGGGGGCTATCAATGAGCAGTTCTTC.

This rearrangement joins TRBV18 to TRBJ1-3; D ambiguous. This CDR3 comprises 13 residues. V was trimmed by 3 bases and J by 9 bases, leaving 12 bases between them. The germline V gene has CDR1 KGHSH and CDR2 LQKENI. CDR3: CASSPEGRGTIYF. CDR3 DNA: TGTGCCAGCTCACCCGAGGGCCGCGGCACCATATATTTT.

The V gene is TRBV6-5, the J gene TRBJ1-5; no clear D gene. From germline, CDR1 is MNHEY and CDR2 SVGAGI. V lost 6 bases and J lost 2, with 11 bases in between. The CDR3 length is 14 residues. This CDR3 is CASSRTGGNQPQHF. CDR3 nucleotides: TGTGCCAGCAGCCGTACGGGAGGCAATCAGCCCCAGCATTTT.

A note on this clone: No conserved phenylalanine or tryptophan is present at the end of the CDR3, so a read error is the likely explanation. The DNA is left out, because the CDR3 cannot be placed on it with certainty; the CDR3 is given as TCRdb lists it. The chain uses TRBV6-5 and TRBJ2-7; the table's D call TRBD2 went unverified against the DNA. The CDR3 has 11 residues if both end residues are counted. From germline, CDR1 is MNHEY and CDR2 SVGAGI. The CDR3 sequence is CASRGYQRAVL.

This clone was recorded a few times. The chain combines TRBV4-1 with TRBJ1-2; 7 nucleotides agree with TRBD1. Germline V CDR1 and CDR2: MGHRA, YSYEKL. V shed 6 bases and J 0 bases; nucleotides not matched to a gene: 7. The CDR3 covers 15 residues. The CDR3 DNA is TGCGCCAGCAGGACAGGGACAGAGGCTAACTATGGCTACACCTTC. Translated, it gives CASRTGTEANYGYTF.

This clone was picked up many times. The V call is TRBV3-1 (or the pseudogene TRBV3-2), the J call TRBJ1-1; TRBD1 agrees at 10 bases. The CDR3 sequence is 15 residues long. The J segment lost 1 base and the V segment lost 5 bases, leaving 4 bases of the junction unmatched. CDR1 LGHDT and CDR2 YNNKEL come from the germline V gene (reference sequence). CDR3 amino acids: CASSTGQGPNTEAFF. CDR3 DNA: TGTGCCAGCAGCACGGGACAGGGGCCGAACACTGAAGCTTTCTTT.

The DNA of the CDR3 is TGTGCCAGCAGCTCGACAGGAAACACCGGGGAGCTGTTTTTT. It translates to CASSSTGNTGELFF. This sequence joins TRBV11-3 and TRBJ2-2; weak D call: TRBD1 (6 bases). Looked up from germline, CDR1 is SGHNT and CDR2 is YENEEA. The CDR3 is made up of 14 amino acids. V shed 4 bases and J shed 2 bases, with 8 bases lying between them.

The CDR3 loop is CSGTESYEQYF. The CDR3 DNA reads TGCAGCGGGACTGAGTCCTACGAGCAGTACTTC. This chain links TRBV29-1 with TRBJ2-7; tentative D call: TRBD2 (5 bases). The CDR3 contains 11 residues. The V and J ends lost 7 bases and 1 base respectively, with 8 bases between them. Germline CDR1 reads SQVTM; CDR2 reads ANQGSEA.

The CDR3 protein is CASGQNQPQHF. The CDR3 region has the DNA TGTGCTAGTGGCCAAAATCAGCCCCAGCATTTT. The chain recombines TRBV12-5 with TRBJ1-5; no firm D call. This CDR3 is built from 11 residues. The germline gives CDR1 LGHNT, CDR2 FRNRAP. V was trimmed by 6 bases and J by 4 bases, leaving 4 bases between them. The whole variable domain, remainder taken from reference TRBV12-5 and TRBJ1-5, is DARVTQTPRHKVTEMGQEVTMRCQPILGHNTVFWYRQTMMQGLELLAYFRNRAPLDDSGMPKDRFSAEMPDATLATLKIQPSEPRDSAVYFCASGQNQPQHFGDGTRLSIL.

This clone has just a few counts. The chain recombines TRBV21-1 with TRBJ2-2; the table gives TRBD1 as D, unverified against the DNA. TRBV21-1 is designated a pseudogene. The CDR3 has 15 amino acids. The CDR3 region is CASSSRTGDTGELFF. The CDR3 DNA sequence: TGTGCCAGCAGCAGTCGGACAGGGGACACCGGGGAGCTGTTTTTT.

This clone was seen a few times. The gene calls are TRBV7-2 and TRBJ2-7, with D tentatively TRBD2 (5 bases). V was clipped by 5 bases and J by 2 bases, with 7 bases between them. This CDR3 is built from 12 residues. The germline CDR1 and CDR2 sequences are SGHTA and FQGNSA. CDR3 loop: CASSPGTYEQYF. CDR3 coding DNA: TGTGCCAGCAGCCCCGGGACCTACGAGCAGTACTTC.

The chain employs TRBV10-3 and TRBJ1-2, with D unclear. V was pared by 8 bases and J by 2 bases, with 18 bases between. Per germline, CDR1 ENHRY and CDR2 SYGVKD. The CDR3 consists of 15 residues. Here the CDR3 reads CAIPEGRFPNYGYTF. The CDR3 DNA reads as TGTGCCATCCCCGAGGGCAGGTTTCCCAACTATGGCTACACCTTC.

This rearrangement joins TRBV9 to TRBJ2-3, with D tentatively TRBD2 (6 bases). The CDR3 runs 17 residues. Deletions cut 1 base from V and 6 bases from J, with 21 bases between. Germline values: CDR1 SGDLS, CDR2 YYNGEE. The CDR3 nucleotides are TGTGCCAGCAGCGTAAACCGGGAGCCCTGGAGTGTGGATACGCAGTATTTT. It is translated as CASSVNREPWSVDTQYF.

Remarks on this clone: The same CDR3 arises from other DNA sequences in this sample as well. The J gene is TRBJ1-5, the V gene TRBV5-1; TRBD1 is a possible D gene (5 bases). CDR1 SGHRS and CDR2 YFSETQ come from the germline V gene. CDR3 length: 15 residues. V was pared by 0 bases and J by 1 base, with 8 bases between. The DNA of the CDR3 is TGCGCCAGCAGCTTGGTGGCAGGGAGCAATCAGCCCCAGCATTTT. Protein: CASSLVAGSNQPQHF.

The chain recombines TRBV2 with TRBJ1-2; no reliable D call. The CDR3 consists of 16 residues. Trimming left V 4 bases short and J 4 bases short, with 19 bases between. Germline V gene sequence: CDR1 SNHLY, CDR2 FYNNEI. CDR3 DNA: TGTGCCAGCAGTGGTGTGTCGACCAGAGGGTCCTATGGCTACACCTTC. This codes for CASSGVSTRGSYGYTF.

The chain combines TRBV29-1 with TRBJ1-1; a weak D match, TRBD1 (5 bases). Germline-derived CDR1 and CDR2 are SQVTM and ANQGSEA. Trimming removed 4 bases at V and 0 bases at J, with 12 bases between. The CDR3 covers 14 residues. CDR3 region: CSVGRQQMNTEAFF. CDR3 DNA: TGCAGCGTTGGTAGACAGCAAATGAACACTGAAGCTTTCTTT. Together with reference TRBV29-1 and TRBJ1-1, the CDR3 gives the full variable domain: SAVISQKPSRDICQRGTSLTIQCQVDSQVTMMFWYRQQPGQSLTLIATANQGSEATYESGFVIDKFPISRPNLTFSTLTVSNMSPEDSSIYLCSVGRQQMNTEAFFGQGTRLTVV.

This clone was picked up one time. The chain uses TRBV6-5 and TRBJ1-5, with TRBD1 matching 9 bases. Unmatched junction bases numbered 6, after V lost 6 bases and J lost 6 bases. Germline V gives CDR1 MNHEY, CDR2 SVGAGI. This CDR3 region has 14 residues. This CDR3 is CASREGQGIQPQHF. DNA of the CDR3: TGTGCCAGCAGAGAGGGACAGGGTATTCAGCCCCAGCATTTT.

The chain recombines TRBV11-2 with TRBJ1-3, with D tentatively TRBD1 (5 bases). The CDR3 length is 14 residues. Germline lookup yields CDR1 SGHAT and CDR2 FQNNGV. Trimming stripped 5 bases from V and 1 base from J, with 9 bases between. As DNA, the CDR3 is TGTGCCAGCAGCGCCAGGGTGTCTGGAAACACCATATATTTT. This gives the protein CASSARVSGNTIYF. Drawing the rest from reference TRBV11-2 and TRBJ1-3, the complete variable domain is EAGVAQSPRYKIIEKRQSVAFWCNPISGHATLYWYQQILGQGPKLLIQFQNNGVVDDSQLPKDRFSAERLKGVDSTLKIQPAKLEDSAVYLCASSARVSGNTIYFGEGSWLTVV.

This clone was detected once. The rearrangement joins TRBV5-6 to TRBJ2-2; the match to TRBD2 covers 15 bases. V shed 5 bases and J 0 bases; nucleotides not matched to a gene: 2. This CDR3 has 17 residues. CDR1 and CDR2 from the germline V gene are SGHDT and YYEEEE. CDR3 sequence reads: CASRGLAGGPNTGELFF. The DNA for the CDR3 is TGTGCCAGCAGAGGACTAGCGGGGGGGCCGAACACCGGGGAGCTGTTTTTT.

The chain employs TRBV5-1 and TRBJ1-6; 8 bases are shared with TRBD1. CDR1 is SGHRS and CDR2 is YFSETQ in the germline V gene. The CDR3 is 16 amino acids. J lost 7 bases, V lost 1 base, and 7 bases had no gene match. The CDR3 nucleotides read TGCGCCAGCAGCTTGATCGCAGGGGGCGAAAATTCACCCCTCCACTTT. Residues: CASSLIAGGENSPLHF.

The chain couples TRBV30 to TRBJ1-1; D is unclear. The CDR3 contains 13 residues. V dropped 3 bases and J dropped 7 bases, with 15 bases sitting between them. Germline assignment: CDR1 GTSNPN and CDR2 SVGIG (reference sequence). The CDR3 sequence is CAWSAGWISEAFF. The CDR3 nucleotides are TGTGCCTGGAGCGCAGGATGGATAAGTGAAGCTTTCTTT.

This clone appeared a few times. DNA of the CDR3: TGTGCCAGCAGTTACCCCCCCCAGCGTGTCAGCTATGGCTACACCTTC. Encoded protein: CASSYPPQRVSYGYTF. The chain joins TRBV6-2 or TRBV6-3 to TRBJ1-2; D unclear. The germline V gene has CDR1 MNHEY and CDR2 SVGEGT. Trimming pared 2 bases from V and 4 bases from J, leaving 17 bases between. The CDR3 loop spans 16 amino acids.

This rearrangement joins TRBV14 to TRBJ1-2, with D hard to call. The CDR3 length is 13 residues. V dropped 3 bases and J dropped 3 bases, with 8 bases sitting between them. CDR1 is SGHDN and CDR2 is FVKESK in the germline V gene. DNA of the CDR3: TGTGCCAGCAGCCAGCGCATTGACTATGGCTACACCTTC. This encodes CASSQRIDYGYTF.

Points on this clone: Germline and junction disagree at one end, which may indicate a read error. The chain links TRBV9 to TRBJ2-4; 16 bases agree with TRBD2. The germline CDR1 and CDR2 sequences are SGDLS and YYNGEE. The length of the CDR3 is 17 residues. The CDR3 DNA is TGTGCCAGCAGCCCCGGGACTAGCGGGGGGGCCATAAACATTCAGTACTTC. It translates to CASSPGTSGGAINIQYF.